These 3 T cell receptor beta chains share one sample of origin, sequenced in a study of cytomegalovirus exposure and HLA in healthy donors. Vbeta (60) and Jbeta (13) primers were used in the PCR. Libraries were prepared by immunoSEQ multiplex PCR; TCRdb keeps only in-frame clonotypes and omits some of them. The data show about 210,000 clones, and the top ten clones hold around 0.95%. Sequences were obtained from PBMCs. Receptor source: a woman in her twenties or thirties in good health and CMV-seropositive.

V usage is TRBV5-1 and J usage is TRBJ2-7, with TRBD1 matching over 9 bases. This CDR3 spans 15 amino acids. The germline gives CDR1 SGHRS, CDR2 YFSETQ. Trimming took 4 bases from V and 5 from J; bases not matched to a gene: 10. CDR3 DNA: TGCGCCAGCAGCCCACTACAGGGGGCTCAGGACGAGCAGTACTTC. This gives the protein CASSPLQGAQDEQYF.

The chain employs TRBV6-5 and TRBJ2-5, with unresolved D. With 0 bases removed from V and 5 bases from J, the gap between germline ends came to 13 bases. The CDR3 is 15 residues long. Germline CDR1 MNHEY, CDR2 SVGAGI. The CDR3 loop reads CASSYSKHSRETQYF. The DNA of the CDR3 is TGTGCCAGCAGTTACTCGAAGCACAGTCGTGAGACCCAGTACTTC.

The chain recombines TRBV7-2 with TRBJ1-2; tentative D call: TRBD1 (5 bases). CDR3 length: 15 amino acids. V was shortened by 7 bases and J by 3 bases, with 18 bases between the two germline ends. Germline V gives CDR1 SGHTA, CDR2 FQGNSA. CDR3 residues: CASTSAGVEYYGYTF. CDR3 in DNA: TGTGCCAGCACCAGTGCGGGGGTTGAGTACTATGGCTACACCTTC. Full variable domain (rest looked up from reference TRBV7-2 and TRBJ1-2): GAGVSQSPSNKVTEKGKDVELRCDPISGHTALYWYRQSLGQGLEFLIYFQGNSAPDKSGLPSDRFSAERTGGSVSTLTIQRTQQEDSAVYLCASTSAGVEYYGYTFGSGTRLTVV.